The T cell receptor (beta chain) described here comes from a study of T cell repertoires in cytomegalovirus infection. This CDR3 has 13 amino acids. Per germline, CDR1 SEHNR and CDR2 FQNEAQ (reference sequence). Comments on this clonotype: The target antigen is unknown. One end of the junction does not line up with germline, which may come from a read error.

TCRdb reprocessed the reads with MiXCR, giving one entry per CDR3 protein. The profile covers some 900,000 distinct CDR3 sequences, with approximately 32% appearing a single time and about an eighth taken by the ten largest. Source: cultured CD8+ T cells from PBMCs, taken from culture after CMV antigen stimulation. The gene calls are TRBV7-9 and TRBJ2-1, with 9 bases lining up with TRBD1. The TCR comes from a human donor in good health (CMV status not recorded). Some clones in this sample may be carry-over from other donors' samples. The CDR3 region is CASSLAQKGQGSF. Written as DNA, the CDR3 is TGTGCCAGCAGCTTAGCGCAGAAAGGACAGGGGTCCTTC.